This T cell receptor (beta chain) was identified during a study of T cell responses to AZD1222 COVID-19 vaccine. Findings and limits, study-wide: The study found Spike-specific TCR breadth and depth rose after two AZD1222 doses. Spike as a whole was targeted by vaccine-associated CD4 TCRs, dominant at 160-218 and 743-854. Nearly half of spike-specific TCRs reportedly go after variant regions that carry no mutations.

Data came from immunoSEQ multiplex PCR; TCRdb stores just in-frame clones and leaves some out. The sample has about 140,000 clones, about 90% seen once. The CDR3 runs 14 residues. Germline assignment: CDR1 LGHNA and CDR2 YNFKEQ. V trimming: 8 bases; J trimming: 2 bases; junction bases outside the gene matches: 5. For this clone: Antigen: not known.

This TCR was sampled from an adult in good health. V gene TRBV4-2 combines with J gene TRBJ2-1; 8 bases match TRBD2. This specimen consisted of peripheral blood, obtained on day 0 of AZD1222 vaccination. CDR3 DNA: TGTGCCAGCTCGGGGGGGGTGGCCTACAATGAGCAGTTCTTC. The encoded protein is CASSGGVAYNEQFF.